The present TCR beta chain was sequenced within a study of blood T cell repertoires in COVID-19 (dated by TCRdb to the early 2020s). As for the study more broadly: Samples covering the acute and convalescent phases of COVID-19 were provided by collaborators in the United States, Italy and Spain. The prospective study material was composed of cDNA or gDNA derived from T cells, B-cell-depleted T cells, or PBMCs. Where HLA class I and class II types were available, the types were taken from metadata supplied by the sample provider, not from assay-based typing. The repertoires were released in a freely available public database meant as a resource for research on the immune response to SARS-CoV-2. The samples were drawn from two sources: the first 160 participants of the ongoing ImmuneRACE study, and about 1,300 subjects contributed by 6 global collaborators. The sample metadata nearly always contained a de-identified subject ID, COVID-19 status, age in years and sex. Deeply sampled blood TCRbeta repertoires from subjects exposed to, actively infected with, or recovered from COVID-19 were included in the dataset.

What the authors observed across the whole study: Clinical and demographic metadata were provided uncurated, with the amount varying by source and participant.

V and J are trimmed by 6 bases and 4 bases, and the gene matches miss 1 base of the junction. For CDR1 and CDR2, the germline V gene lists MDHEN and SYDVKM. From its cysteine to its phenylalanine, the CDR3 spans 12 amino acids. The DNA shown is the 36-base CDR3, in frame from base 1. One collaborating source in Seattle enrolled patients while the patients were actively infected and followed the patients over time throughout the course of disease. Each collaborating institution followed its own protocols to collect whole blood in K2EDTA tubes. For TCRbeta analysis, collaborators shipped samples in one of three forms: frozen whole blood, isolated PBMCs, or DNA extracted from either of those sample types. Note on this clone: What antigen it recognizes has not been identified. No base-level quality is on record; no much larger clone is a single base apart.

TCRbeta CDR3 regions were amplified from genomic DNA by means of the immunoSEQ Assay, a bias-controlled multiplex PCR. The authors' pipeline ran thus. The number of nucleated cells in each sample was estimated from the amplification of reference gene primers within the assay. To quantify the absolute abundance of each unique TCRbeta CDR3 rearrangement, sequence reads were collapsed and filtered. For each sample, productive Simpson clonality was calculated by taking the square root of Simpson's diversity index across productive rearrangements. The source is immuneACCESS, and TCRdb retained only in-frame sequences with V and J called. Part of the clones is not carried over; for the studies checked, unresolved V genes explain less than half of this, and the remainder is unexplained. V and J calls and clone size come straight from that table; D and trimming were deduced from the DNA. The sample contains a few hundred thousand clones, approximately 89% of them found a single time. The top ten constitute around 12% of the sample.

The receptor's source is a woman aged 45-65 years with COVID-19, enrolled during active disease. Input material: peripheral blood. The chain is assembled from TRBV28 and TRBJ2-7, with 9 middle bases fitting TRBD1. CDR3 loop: CASRGQGYEQYF. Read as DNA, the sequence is TGTGCCAGCAGGGGACAGGGTTACGAGCAGTACTTC.